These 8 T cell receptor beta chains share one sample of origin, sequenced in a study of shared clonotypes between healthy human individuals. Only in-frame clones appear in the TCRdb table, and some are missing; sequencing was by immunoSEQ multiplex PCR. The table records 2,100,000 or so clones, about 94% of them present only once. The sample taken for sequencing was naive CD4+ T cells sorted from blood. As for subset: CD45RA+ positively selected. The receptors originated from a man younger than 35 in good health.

CDR3 DNA sequence: TGTGCCAGCAGCGACTCCGGGCGGGGGGGTTACAATGAGCAGTTCTTC. Residues: CASSDSGRGGYNEQFF. V is TRBV7-9 and J is TRBJ2-1, with 9 bases aligning to TRBD2. The CDR3 totals 16 residues. The V gene's germline CDR1 is SEHNR and CDR2 FQNEAQ (reference sequence). Unmatched junction bases numbered 9, after V lost 5 bases and J lost 4 bases.

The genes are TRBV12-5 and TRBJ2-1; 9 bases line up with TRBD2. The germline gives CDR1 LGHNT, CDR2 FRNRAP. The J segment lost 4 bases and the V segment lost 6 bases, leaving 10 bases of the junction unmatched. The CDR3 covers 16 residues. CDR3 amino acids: CASGRSGGPPYNEQFF. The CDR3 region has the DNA TGTGCTAGTGGCCGCAGCGGGGGGCCTCCTTACAATGAGCAGTTCTTC. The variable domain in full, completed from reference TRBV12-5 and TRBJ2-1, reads DARVTQTPRHKVTEMGQEVTMRCQPILGHNTVFWYRQTMMQGLELLAYFRNRAPLDDSGMPKDRFSAEMPDATLATLKIQPSEPRDSAVYFCASGRSGGPPYNEQFFGPGTRLTVL.

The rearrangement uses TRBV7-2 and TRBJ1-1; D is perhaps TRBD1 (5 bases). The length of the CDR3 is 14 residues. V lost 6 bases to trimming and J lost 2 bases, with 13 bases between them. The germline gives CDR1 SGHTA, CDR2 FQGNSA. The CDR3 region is CASRFQGTNTEAFF. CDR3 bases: TGTGCCAGCAGGTTTCAGGGTACAAACACTGAAGCTTTCTTT. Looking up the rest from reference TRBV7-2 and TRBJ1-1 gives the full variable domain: GAGVSQSPSNKVTEKGKDVELRCDPISGHTALYWYRQSLGQGLEFLIYFQGNSAPDKSGLPSDRFSAERTGGSVSTLTIQRTQQEDSAVYLCASRFQGTNTEAFFGQGTRLTVV.

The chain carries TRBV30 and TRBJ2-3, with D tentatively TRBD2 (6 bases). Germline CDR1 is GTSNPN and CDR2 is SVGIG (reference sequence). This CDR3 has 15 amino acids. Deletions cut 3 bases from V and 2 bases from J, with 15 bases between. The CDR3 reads CAWSRDSGNTDTQYF. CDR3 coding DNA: TGTGCCTGGAGCCGAGATAGCGGAAACACAGATACGCAGTATTTT.

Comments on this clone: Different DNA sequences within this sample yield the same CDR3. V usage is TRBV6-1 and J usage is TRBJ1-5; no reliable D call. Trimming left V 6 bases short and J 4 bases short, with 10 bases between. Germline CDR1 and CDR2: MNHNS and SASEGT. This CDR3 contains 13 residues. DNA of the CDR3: TGTGCCAGCAGCTCACAAGATAATCAGCCCCAGCATTTT. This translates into CASSSQDNQPQHF.

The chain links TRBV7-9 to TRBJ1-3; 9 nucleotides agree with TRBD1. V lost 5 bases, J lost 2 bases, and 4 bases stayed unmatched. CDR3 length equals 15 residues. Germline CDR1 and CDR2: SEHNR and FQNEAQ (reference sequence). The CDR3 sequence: CASSPRTGAGNTIYF. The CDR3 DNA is TGTGCCAGCAGCCCGAGGACAGGGGCTGGAAACACCATATATTTT.

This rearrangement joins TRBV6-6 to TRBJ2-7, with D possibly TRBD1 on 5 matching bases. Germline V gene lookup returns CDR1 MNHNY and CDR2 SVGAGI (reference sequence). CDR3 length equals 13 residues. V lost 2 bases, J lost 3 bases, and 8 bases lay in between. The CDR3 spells CASSYEDIYEQYF. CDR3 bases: TGTGCCAGCAGTTACGAGGACATCTACGAGCAGTACTTC.

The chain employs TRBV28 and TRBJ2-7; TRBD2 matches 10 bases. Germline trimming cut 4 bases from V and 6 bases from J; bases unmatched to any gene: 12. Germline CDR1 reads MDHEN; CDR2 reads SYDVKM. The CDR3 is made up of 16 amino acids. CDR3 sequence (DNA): TGTGCCAGCAGTTCCATCCTGAGCGGGGGGGCCGGCGAGCAGTACTTC. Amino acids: CASSSILSGGAGEQYF.